Listed here is a single T cell receptor beta chain. Its target is unknown. V gave up 1 base and J gave up 2 bases, with 14 bases separating them. The CDR3 length is 16 residues. The germline V gene encodes CDR1 MNHEY and CDR2 SVGAGI. Primers: 60 Vbeta forward and 13 Jbeta reverse. The repertoire was sequenced with immunoSEQ multiplex PCR; TCRdb's copy has only in-frame clones and lacks some. The top ten hold approximately 2.4% of the sample, which has about 150,000 clones, 70% to 90% seen once. This entry is derived from a study of cytomegalovirus exposure and HLA in healthy donors. Study-level results: Later, an analysis found that common viral pathogens appeared to be linked with several of the most significant clusters. The records held CMV serostatus as the only immune exposure information.

Sequencing was done on a sample of PBMCs. This chain connects TRBV6-5 to TRBJ2-5, with a possible D match to TRBD2 (7 bases). This clonotype was obtained from a male donor in good health and CMV-seronegative. The CDR3 loop reads CASSYLVGGPQETQYF. Written as DNA, the CDR3 is TGTGCCAGCAGTTACTTGGTGGGGGGGCCGCAAGAGACCCAGTACTTC.